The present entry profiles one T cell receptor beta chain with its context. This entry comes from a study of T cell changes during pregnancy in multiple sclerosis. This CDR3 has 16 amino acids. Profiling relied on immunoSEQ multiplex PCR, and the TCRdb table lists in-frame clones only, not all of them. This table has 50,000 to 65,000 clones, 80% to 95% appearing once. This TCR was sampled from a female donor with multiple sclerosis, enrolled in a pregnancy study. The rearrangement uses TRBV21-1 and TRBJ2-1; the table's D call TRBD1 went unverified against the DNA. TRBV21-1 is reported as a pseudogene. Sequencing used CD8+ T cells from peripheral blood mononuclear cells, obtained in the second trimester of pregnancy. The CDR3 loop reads CANPWGRGQGYNEQFF. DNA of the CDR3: TGTGCCAACCCTTGGGGGAGGGGACAGGGTTACAATGAGCAGTTCTTC.